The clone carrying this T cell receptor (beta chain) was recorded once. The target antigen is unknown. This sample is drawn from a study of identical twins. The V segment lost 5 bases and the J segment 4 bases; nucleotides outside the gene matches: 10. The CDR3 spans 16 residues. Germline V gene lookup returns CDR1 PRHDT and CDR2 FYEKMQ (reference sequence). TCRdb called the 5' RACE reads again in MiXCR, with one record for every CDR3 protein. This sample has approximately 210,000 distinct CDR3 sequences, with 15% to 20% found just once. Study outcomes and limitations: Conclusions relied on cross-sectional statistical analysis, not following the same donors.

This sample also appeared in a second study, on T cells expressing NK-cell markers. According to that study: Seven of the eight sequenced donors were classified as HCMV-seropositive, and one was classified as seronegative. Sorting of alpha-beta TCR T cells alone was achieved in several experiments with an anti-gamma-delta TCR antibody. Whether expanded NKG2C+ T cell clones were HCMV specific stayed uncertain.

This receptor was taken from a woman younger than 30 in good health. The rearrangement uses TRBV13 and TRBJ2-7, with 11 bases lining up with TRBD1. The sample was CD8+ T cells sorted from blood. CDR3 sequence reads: CASSRGRDRGTYEQYF. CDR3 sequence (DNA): TGTGCCAGCAGCAGAGGCCGGGACAGGGGGACTTACGAGCAGTACTTC.